This T cell receptor beta chain was obtained from a study of CD8+CD57+ T cells in acquired aplastic anemia. As for the study in general: On average, sorted CD4+ and CD8+ cells gave around 3 ug of DNA. Healthy-donor CD4+ cells averaged roughly 10.8 million reads. Study conclusions and caveats: Between the patient and control groups, CD8+ Simpson's diversity did not differ significantly.

Genomic DNA provided the template from which TCR beta VDJ and CDR3 profiles were obtained. TCRdb called the reads again in MiXCR, with one record for every CDR3 protein. This table holds 200,000 to 250,000 distinct CDR3 sequences, about a third found once. Germline V CDR1 and CDR2: SNHLY, FYNNEI. The CDR3 is made up of 13 amino acids. About this clonotype itself: Its antigen is still unknown. Relative to the germline gene, one junction end is altered; a read error may explain this.

The rearrangement links TRBV2 to TRBJ1-5; D gene uncertain. Sample: sorted CD4+, CD8+, or CD8+CD57+ T cells (not recorded which) from PBMCs. This sequence was found in a human donor in good health, serving as a control. The CDR3 sequence is CVSRYSLHQPQHF. The DNA of the CDR3 is TGTGTCAGCAGATACAGCCTACATCAGCCCCAGCATTTT.